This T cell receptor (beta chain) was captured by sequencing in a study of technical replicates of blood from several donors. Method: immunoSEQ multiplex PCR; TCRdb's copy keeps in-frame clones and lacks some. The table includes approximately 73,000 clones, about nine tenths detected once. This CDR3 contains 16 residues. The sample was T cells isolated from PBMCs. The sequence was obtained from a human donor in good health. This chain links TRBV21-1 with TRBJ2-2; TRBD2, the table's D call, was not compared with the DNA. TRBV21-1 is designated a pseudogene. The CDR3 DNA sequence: TGTGCCAGCAGCAAAAGGCGGGGGGAGGGCCACGGGGAGCTGTTTTTT. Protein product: CASSKRRGEGHGELFF.